Listed here is a single T cell receptor beta chain. The germline CDR1 and CDR2 sequences are MDHEN and SYDVKM. The CDR3 has 13 amino acids. The germline V and J ends were trimmed by 6 bases and 5 bases, with 11 bases remaining between them. The data are from a study of blood T cell repertoires in COVID-19. Authors' methods: Estimation of nucleated cell counts relied on the amplification of reference gene primers. The protocol was immunoSEQ multiplex PCR, while the TCRdb copy is restricted to in-frame clones and leaves out a portion. V and J calls and clone size follow that table, whereas D and trimming were derived from the DNA. The sample includes about 74,000 clones, 90% of them seen just once.

Material: peripheral blood. V gene TRBV28 combines with J gene TRBJ1-5; tentatively, D is TRBD1 (5 bases). The sequence was collected from a woman in her forties or fifties in a cohort sampled during active COVID-19. CDR3 loop: CASRGRVYQPQHF. The CDR3 DNA reads as TGTGCCAGCAGGGGCAGGGTCTATCAGCCCCAGCATTTT. The full variable domain, rest sourced from reference TRBV28 and TRBJ1-5, is DVKVTQSSRYLVKRTGEKVFLECVQDMDHENMFWYRQDPGLGLRLIYFSYDVKMKEKGDIPEGYSVSREKKERFSLILESASTNQTSMYLCASRGRVYQPQHFGDGTRLSIL.